This TCR beta chain stems from a study of blood T cell repertoires in COVID-19. Study summary: The study drew acute and convalescent COVID-19 samples from the United States, Italy and Spain.

Clones were read by immunoSEQ multiplex PCR, and TCRdb kept only the in-frame ones, dropping some. Counted here are fewer than 400,000 clones, about 87% occurring once; the ten biggest clones make up 3%. With V trimmed by 0 bases and J by 1 base, 4 bases remained unmatched. Looked up from germline, CDR1 is SGDLS and CDR2 is YYNGEE. The CDR3 totals 16 residues. The chain is built from TRBV9 and TRBJ2-1; 7 nucleotides line up with TRBD2. The TCR originated in a human donor in a cohort sampled during active COVID-19. Sequencing input: peripheral blood. The CDR3 loop reads CASSVVASGSYNEQFF. The CDR3, as DNA: TGTGCCAGCAGCGTAGTGGCTAGCGGTTCCTACAATGAGCAGTTCTTC.